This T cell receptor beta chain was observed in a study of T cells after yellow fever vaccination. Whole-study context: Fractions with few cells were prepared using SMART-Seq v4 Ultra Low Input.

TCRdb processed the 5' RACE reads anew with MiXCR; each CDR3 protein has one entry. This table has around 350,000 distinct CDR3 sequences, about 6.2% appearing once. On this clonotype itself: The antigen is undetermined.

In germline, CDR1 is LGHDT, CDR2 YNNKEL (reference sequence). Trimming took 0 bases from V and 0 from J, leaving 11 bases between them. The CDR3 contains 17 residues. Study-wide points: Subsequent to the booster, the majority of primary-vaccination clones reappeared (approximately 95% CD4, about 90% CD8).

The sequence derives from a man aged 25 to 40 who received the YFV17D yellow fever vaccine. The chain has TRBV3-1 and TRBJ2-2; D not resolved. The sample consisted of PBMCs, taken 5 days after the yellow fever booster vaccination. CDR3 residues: CASSQDMADANTGELFF. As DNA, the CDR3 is TGTGCCAGCAGCCAAGACATGGCTGACGCGAACACCGGGGAGCTGTTTTTT.